This section outlines one TCR beta chain sequence together with its context. The antigen is undetermined. Profiling relied on immunoSEQ multiplex PCR, and the TCRdb table lists in-frame clones only, not all of them. The sample has tens of thousands of clones, around 70% seen once; the top ten hold more than 9.5%. These data originate in a study of PD-1 blockade in classical Hodgkin lymphoma. Study outcomes and limitations: A significant rise in TCR diversity was seen by C4D1 for CD4+ cells but not for CD8+ cells. Patients starting nivolumab under 1 year after ASCT were excluded. Those achieving complete response showed baseline diversity like newly diagnosed patients.

All the patients suffered relapse after autologous stem cell transplantation, and brentuximab vedotin exposure differed. Best response was recorded as complete response, partial response or progressive disease. V lost 2 bases to trimming and J lost 5 bases; unmatched junction nucleotides: 8. The germline CDR1 and CDR2 sequences are SGHDT and YYEEEE. This CDR3 region has 15 residues. Sequencing was performed on peripheral blood mononuclear cells (PBMCs), taken at baseline. The rearrangement joins TRBV5-6 to TRBJ1-1; 8 nucleotides line up with TRBD1. The TCR was taken from a human donor with classical Hodgkin lymphoma. CDR3 in amino acids: CASSFWLTGDTEAFF. DNA of the CDR3: TGTGCCAGCAGCTTTTGGTTGACAGGGGATACTGAAGCTTTCTTT. The full variable domain, in which reference TRBV5-6 and TRBJ1-1 provide the parts outside the CDR3, is DAGVTQSPTHLIKTRGQQVTLRCSPKSGHDTVSWYQQALGQGPQFIFQYYEEEERQRGNFPDRFSGHQFPNYSSELNVNALLLGDSALYLCASSFWLTGDTEAFFGQGTRLTVV.